Each of the 11 T cell receptor beta chains below was sequenced from the same sample in a study of blood T cell repertoires in COVID-19. Method: immunoSEQ multiplex PCR; TCRdb's copy keeps in-frame clones and lacks some. In the table there are about 150,000 clones, around 85% of which are singletons. The sequencing input was peripheral blood. These receptors were taken from a human donor in a cohort sampled during active COVID-19.

The chain uses TRBV28 and TRBJ1-5, with TRBD1 as a possible D gene (5 bases). Looked up from germline, CDR1 is MDHEN and CDR2 is SYDVKM. There are 10 residues in the CDR3. Between the trimmed V and J ends, which lost 10 bases and 15 bases, there was a span of 16 bases. DNA for the CDR3: TGTGCCACAATGGGGCAGTTCGGGCATTTT. Its translation is CATMGQFGHF.

The CDR3 here is CASSLDPQGASSGANVLTF. Here the CDR3 DNA reads TGCGCCAGCAGCTTGGACCCTCAGGGGGCGAGCTCTGGGGCCAACGTCCTGACTTTC. This chain links TRBV5-1 with TRBJ2-6, with 8 bases aligning to TRBD1. Losses at the gene ends were 0 bases for V and 0 bases for J; bases not matched to a gene: 8. Germline values: CDR1 SGHRS, CDR2 YFSETQ. The CDR3 has 19 amino acids.

This clone appeared once. The V gene is TRBV19, the J gene TRBJ2-5; TRBD1 might be the D (6 bases). The V gene's germline CDR1 is LNHDA and CDR2 SQIVND (reference sequence). Between the trimmed V and J ends, which lost 6 bases and 5 bases, there was a span of 25 bases. This CDR3 is 17 amino acids long. The CDR3 here is CASSPNRARASLETQYF. CDR3 DNA sequence: TGTGCCAGTAGCCCCAACAGGGCCCGCGCGAGTTTGGAGACCCAGTACTTC.

V gene TRBV6-5 combines with J gene TRBJ1-1; 10 bases map to TRBD1. Germline trimming cut 7 bases from V and 2 bases from J; bases unmatched to any gene: 4. The CDR3 is 14 amino acids. Germline CDR1 MNHEY, CDR2 SVGAGI. This chain's CDR3 is CASTRTGGNTEAFF. CDR3 coding DNA: TGTGCCAGCACGAGGACAGGGGGTAACACTGAAGCTTTCTTT.

This sequence joins TRBV10-2 and TRBJ2-7; 11 bases are a match to TRBD1. The CDR3 consists of 14 residues. Germline CDR1 WSHSY, CDR2 SAAADI. Unmatched junction bases numbered 5, after V lost 6 bases and J lost 4 bases. CDR3 nucleotides: TGCGCCAGCAGAGGACAGGGGGCCCGGTACGAGCAGTACTTC. Translation gives CASRGQGARYEQYF.

V usage is TRBV30 and J usage is TRBJ2-5, with D possibly matching TRBD1 (7 bases). This CDR3 is built from 15 residues. Per the germline V gene, CDR1 is GTSNPN and CDR2 is SVGIG (reference sequence). The V end was cut by 1 base, the J end by 5 bases, with 17 bases between. In nucleotides, the CDR3 is TGTGCCTGGAGTGGTTCGGGCAGGGGGAGGGAGACCCAGTACTTC. This encodes CAWSGSGRGRETQYF. Full variable domain (remainder filled in from reference TRBV30 and TRBJ2-5): SQTIHQWPATLVQPVGSPLSLECTVEGTSNPNLYWYRQAAGRGLQLLFYSVGIGQISSEVPQNLSASRPQDRQFILSSKKLLLSDSGFYLCAWSGSGRGRETQYFGPGTRLLVL.

The chain links TRBV29-1 to TRBJ2-7, with TRBD1 as a possible D gene (7 bases). CDR3 length: 15 amino acids. The V end was cut by 2 bases, the J end by 2 bases, with 16 bases between. The germline gives CDR1 SQVTM, CDR2 ANQGSEA. Here the CDR3 reads CSVETSTGEAYEQYF. DNA for the CDR3: TGCAGCGTTGAAACTTCAACAGGGGAGGCCTACGAGCAGTACTTC.

The chain uses TRBV3-1 (or the pseudogene TRBV3-2) and TRBJ2-3; 7 bases map to TRBD1. The CDR3 is made up of 14 amino acids. Germline CDR1 reads LGHDT; CDR2 reads YNNKEL (reference sequence). J gave up 2 bases and V 4 bases, and 3 bases lay outside the gene matches. The DNA for the CDR3 is TGTGCCAGCAGCCGGGACAGCTACACAGATACGCAGTATTTT. This codes for CASSRDSYTDTQYF.

This chain uses TRBV13 with TRBJ1-2, with D tentatively TRBD1 (5 bases). Germline V gene sequence: CDR1 PRHDT, CDR2 FYEKMQ (reference sequence). Trimming took off 7 bases at V and 3 bases at J, with 15 bases between the two ends. This CDR3 contains 14 residues. For the CDR3, the DNA is TGTGCCAGCAAATTCCAAGGAGGGGACTATGGCTACACCTTC. It translates to CASKFQGGDYGYTF. The whole variable domain, remainder taken from reference TRBV13 and TRBJ1-2, is AAGVIQSPRHLIKEKRETATLKCYPIPRHDTVYWYQQGPGQDPQFLISFYEKMQSDKGSIPDRFSAQQFSDYHSELNMSSLELGDSALYFCASKFQGGDYGYTFGSGTRLTVV.

The rearrangement joins TRBV29-1 to TRBJ1-1; D remains ambiguous. Germline V CDR1 and CDR2: SQVTM, ANQGSEA. Trimming left V 4 bases short and J 2 bases short, with 14 bases between. The CDR3 extends over 14 amino acids. CDR3 sequence: CSVAIGFGNTEAFF. For the CDR3, the DNA is TGCAGCGTTGCCATCGGGTTTGGAAACACTGAAGCTTTCTTT.

This chain uses TRBV4-2 with TRBJ2-1; TRBD1 is a possible D gene (5 bases). Germline CDR1 LGHNA, CDR2 YNFKEQ. CDR3 length: 12 amino acids. V dropped 0 bases and J dropped 12 bases, with 9 bases sitting between them. The CDR3 protein is CASSQESQGQFF. The DNA of the CDR3 is TGTGCCAGCAGCCAAGAGAGCCAGGGGCAGTTCTTC.